The next 13 T cell receptor beta chains were all read from a single sample in a study of PD-L1 blockade in urothelial cancer. Assay used: immunoSEQ multiplex PCR; TCRdb lists only in-frame clones, some missing. The sample lists tens of thousands of clones, around 89% occurring once. Time point specified: pretreatment peripheral blood. This sample comprised PBMCs, obtained around atezolizumab (anti-PD-L1) treatment. These receptors were taken from a man aged 55 to 70 with urothelial cancer.

The chain links TRBV7-9 to TRBJ1-1, with D maybe TRBD1 (5 bases). V was shortened by 3 bases and J by 5 bases, with 13 bases between the two germline ends. The CDR3 is 14 residues long. CDR1 and CDR2 (germline): SEHNR, FQNEAQ (reference sequence). The CDR3 DNA reads as TGTGCCAGCAGCTTGGTAGGGACTTGGACTGAAGCTTTCTTT. As protein: CASSLVGTWTEAFF.

V and J are TRBV7-2 and TRBJ2-5; 12 nucleotides line up with TRBD1. This CDR3 comprises 15 residues. The ends lost 3 bases at V and 9 bases at J; junction bases unmatched: 8. Looked up from germline, CDR1 is SGHTA and CDR2 is FQGNSA. In DNA, the CDR3 is TGTGCCAGCAGCTTCCCGGGACAGGGGGCAAGGGCCCAGTACTTC. Its translation: CASSFPGQGARAQYF.

V usage is TRBV7-8 and J usage is TRBJ1-2; 12 nucleotides agree with TRBD1. CDR1 and CDR2 from the germline V gene are SGHVS and FQNEAQ. The V segment lost 1 base and the J segment 5 bases; nucleotides outside the gene matches: 14. CDR3 length: 19 amino acids. The CDR3 sequence: CASSLVDGTGGAHKYGYTF. In nucleotides, the CDR3 is TGTGCCAGCAGCTTAGTCGATGGGACAGGGGGCGCTCATAAATATGGCTACACCTTC.

This chain uses TRBV6-6 with TRBJ1-2; tentatively, D is TRBD1 (6 bases). This CDR3 is 14 amino acids long. The ends were cut back, 5 bases at V and 3 bases at J, with 13 bases in the middle. CDR1 and CDR2 (germline): MNHNY, SVGAGI (reference sequence). Here the CDR3 DNA reads TGTGCCAGCAGTCGAGAGGGGGAGTACTATGGCTACACCTTC. As protein: CASSREGEYYGYTF.

V gene TRBV6-1 combines with J gene TRBJ2-7; possibly TRBD2 for D (6 bases). The CDR3 runs 17 residues. Trimming took 4 bases from V and 0 from J, leaving 19 bases between them. Per germline, CDR1 MNHNS and CDR2 SASEGT. CDR3 coding DNA: TGTGCCAGCAGTGGGGCGGGATCTTCCTATTTCTCCTACGAGCAGTACTTC. Protein product: CASSGAGSSYFSYEQYF.

The chain employs TRBV7-9 and TRBJ2-1; no firm D call. The CDR3 loop spans 11 amino acids. The V end was cut by 1 base, the J end by 10 bases, with 5 bases between. Per germline, CDR1 SEHNR and CDR2 FQNEAQ (reference sequence). The chain's CDR3 is CASSLVGEQFF. The CDR3, as DNA: TGTGCCAGCAGCTTAGTGGGCGAGCAGTTCTTC.

The chain is built from TRBV5-6 and TRBJ2-1; 7 nucleotides align to TRBD2. V gave up 0 bases and J gave up 2 bases; unmatched junction bases: 5. Germline V CDR1 and CDR2: SGHDT, YYEEEE. The CDR3 spans 16 residues. The CDR3 protein is CASSLVAGRAYNEQFF. The CDR3 DNA follows: TGTGCCAGCAGCTTGGTGGCAGGGAGGGCCTACAATGAGCAGTTCTTC.

The chain links TRBV4-3 to TRBJ1-1; D is uncertain. V lost 4 bases to trimming and J lost 1 base, with 10 bases between them. The germline gives CDR1 LGHNA, CDR2 YSLEER. The CDR3 extends over 14 amino acids. The CDR3 loop reads CASSPGEGNTEAFF. DNA for the CDR3: TGCGCCAGCAGCCCCGGGGAGGGGAACACTGAAGCTTTCTTT.

The chain employs TRBV4-3 and TRBJ1-4; D is uncertain. This CDR3 is built from 15 residues. Germline V gene sequence: CDR1 LGHNA, CDR2 YSLEER. With 0 bases removed from V and 6 bases from J, the gap between germline ends came to 11 bases. In DNA form, the CDR3 reads TGCGCCAGCAGCCAAGATGAGGGAGGGTATGAAAAACTGTTTTTT. It is translated as CASSQDEGGYEKLFF.

The chain couples TRBV11-2 to TRBJ2-7, with a possible D match to TRBD2 (5 bases). V gave up 5 bases and J gave up 3 bases, with 8 bases separating them. The CDR3 runs 12 residues. In germline, CDR1 is SGHAT, CDR2 FQNNGV. CDR3 in DNA: TGTGCCAGCAGCCCCGAGGGCTACGAGCAGTACTTC. Its translation is CASSPEGYEQYF.

The J gene is TRBJ1-2, the V gene TRBV28, with 7 bases matching TRBD1. The V gene end was trimmed by 5 bases and the J gene end by 4 bases; junction bases not matched to a gene: 4. The CDR3 totals 13 residues. The germline gives CDR1 MDHEN, CDR2 SYDVKM. CDR3 nucleotide sequence: TGTGCCAGCAGTCGAACAGGGGTCTATGGCTACACCTTC. It yields the protein CASSRTGVYGYTF.

The CDR3 DNA reads as TGCGCCAGCACCCTGACTGACCTCGGTACGCAGTATTTT. Translated, it gives CASTLTDLGTQYF. The rearrangement uses TRBV10-2 and TRBJ2-3; no clear D gene. The CDR3 loop spans 13 amino acids. Germline V gives CDR1 WSHSY, CDR2 SAAADI. Between the trimmed V and J ends, which lost 7 bases and 8 bases, there was a span of 16 bases.

The chain has TRBV9 and TRBJ2-5, with 7 bases matching TRBD2. The J segment lost 3 bases and the V segment lost 3 bases, leaving 8 bases of the junction unmatched. The CDR3 runs 15 residues. CDR1 and CDR2 (germline): SGDLS, YYNGEE. The DNA for the CDR3 is TGTGCCAGCAGCGCCGGGACTACTCCTGAAGAGACCCAGTACTTC. It encodes CASSAGTTPEETQYF.